Each of the 2 T cell receptor beta chains below was sequenced from the same sample in a study of blood T cell repertoires in COVID-19. Profiling relied on immunoSEQ multiplex PCR, and the TCRdb table lists in-frame clones only, not all of them. The data hold fewer than 150,000 clones, with approximately 89% observed a single time. Sequencing was performed on peripheral blood. The receptors originated from a human donor in a cohort sampled during active COVID-19.

This chain connects TRBV29-1 to TRBJ2-1; D remains ambiguous. The V gene lost 2 bases and the J gene lost 4 bases, with 15 bases spanning the gap. Germline CDR1 SQVTM, CDR2 ANQGSEA. The CDR3 spans 15 residues. DNA for the CDR3: TGCAGCGTTGAACGGAGTCTCACCACTTACAATGAGCAGTTCTTC. It yields the protein CSVERSLTTYNEQFF.

This rearrangement joins TRBV24-1 to TRBJ2-2, with D possibly matching TRBD2 (5 bases). The CDR3 spans 13 residues. With 5 bases removed from V and 4 bases from J, the gap between germline ends came to 7 bases. Germline CDR1 reads KGHDR; CDR2 reads SFDVKD. The CDR3 loop reads CATSGGFTGELFF. The CDR3 DNA reads TGTGCCACCAGTGGAGGGTTCACCGGGGAGCTGTTTTTT.